This T cell receptor beta chain was captured in a study of OX40 agonist ivuxolimab in advanced cancers. As for the study in general: Ivuxolimab, an agonist antibody against OX40 (CD134), was given to patients.

As to this clone: Other DNA sequences in the sample encode the same CDR3.

The data were produced by immunoSEQ multiplex PCR, yet TCRdb's version contains in-frame clones alone and is incomplete. Here the sample spans around 30,000 clones, roughly 85% being singletons. The V gene's germline CDR1 is SGHRS and CDR2 YFSETQ. The CDR3 is made up of 15 amino acids. Losses at the gene ends were 2 bases for V and 0 bases for J; bases not matched to a gene: 3. The TCR originated in an adult with an advanced solid tumor such as melanoma, head and neck, liver or kidney cancer. Here the sequenced sample was CD4+ or CD8+ T cells sorted from blood, taken in a trial of the OX40 agonist ivuxolimab. J is TRBJ2-3 and V is TRBV5-1, with 7 positions matching TRBD1. DNA of the CDR3: TGCGCCAGCAGCTTTAGACAGGGCAGCACAGATACGCAGTATTTT. Its translation: CASSFRQGSTDTQYF.